This TCR beta chain was observed in a study of identifying expanded T cells in peripheral blood. Worth noting for this clone: Its specificity is unknown.

Generated by immunoSEQ multiplex PCR, the TCRdb table keeps only in-frame clones and is missing some. This repertoire shows more than 70,000 clones, 70% to 90% found once; its top ten account for 5.6%. The CDR3 is 11 residues long. The V gene lost 4 bases and the J gene lost 8 bases, with 3 bases spanning the gap. Germline V gene data show CDR1 as SNHLY and CDR2 as FYNNEI. Collection occurred without any documented infections or immune events in donors. Study-wide results and limits: Clone count variance between roughly 2-week samples rose with total template count.

Source material: blood. The rearrangement uses TRBV2 and TRBJ1-6; D remains ambiguous. This TCR derives from a person between 18 and 69 years old in good health. The CDR3: CASSADSPLHF. For the CDR3, the DNA is TGTGCCAGCAGTGCAGATTCACCCCTCCACTTT.